The sequence of this T cell receptor (beta chain) was determined in a study of blood T cell repertoires in COVID-19. As for the study in general: COVID-19 samples collected from the United States, Italy and Spain covered acute and convalescent phases.

Which cohort a participant joined came from the clinical history participants gave. Either two negative PCRs, clearance, or symptom resolution qualified Cohort 3 donors as recovered. Trimming cost V 4 bases and J 1 base; bases outside gene matches: 2. Per germline, CDR1 SQVTM and CDR2 ANQGSEA. The CDR3 is 13 residues long. As handled by the study authors: Reference gene primer amplification yielded estimated nucleated cell counts. Method: immunoSEQ multiplex PCR; TCRdb's copy keeps in-frame clones and lacks some. For V, J and clone size, that table is used; D and trimming come from the DNA. This sample has some 460,000 clones, with approximately 90% found just once.

The chain uses TRBV29-1 and TRBJ1-1; 8 positions match TRBD1. Sequenced material: PBMCs or T cells enriched from blood (not recorded which). The TCR was taken from a woman younger than 35 who had recovered from COVID-19. The CDR3, as DNA: TGCAGCGTTGTAGGACAGGGGAACACTGAAGCTTTCTTT. This encodes CSVVGQGNTEAFF.